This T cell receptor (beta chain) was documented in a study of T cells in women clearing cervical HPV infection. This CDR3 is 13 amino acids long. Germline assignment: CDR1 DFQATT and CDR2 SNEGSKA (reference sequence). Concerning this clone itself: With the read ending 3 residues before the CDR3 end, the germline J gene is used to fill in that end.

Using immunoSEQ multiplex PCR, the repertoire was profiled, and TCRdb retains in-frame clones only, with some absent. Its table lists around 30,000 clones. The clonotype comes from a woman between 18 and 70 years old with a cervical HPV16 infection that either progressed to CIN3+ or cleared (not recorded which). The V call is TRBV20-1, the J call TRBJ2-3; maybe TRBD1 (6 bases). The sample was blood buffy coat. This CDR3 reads CSADGQSSETQYF. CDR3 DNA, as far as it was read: TGCAGTGCTGACGGACAGTCCTCGGAGACG.